This TCR beta chain was found in a study of T-cell reconstitution after alpha-beta-depleted transplantation in children. This clonotype was observed a few times. Preparing the TCRbeta library involved the use of unique molecular identifiers. TCRdb itself ran the PCR reads through MiXCR, one entry per CDR3 protein. The sample contains 450,000 to 550,000 distinct CDR3 sequences, about an eighth of which appear only once. The input for sequencing was PBMCs, mostly from graft donor cells, taken 180 days after TCRalphabeta/CD19-depleted stem cell transplant. The receptor was isolated from a female patient aged 2 to 10 who had a stem cell transplant for aplastic anemia, so the T cells may come from the graft donor.

Here the CDR3 reads CSARDPPGETQYF. DNA of the CDR3: TGCAGTGCTAGAGATCCTCCGGGGGAGACCCAGTACTTC. The chain recombines TRBV20-1 with TRBJ2-5; D is perhaps TRBD2 (5 bases). Germline loops: CDR1 DFQATT, CDR2 SNEGSKA (reference sequence). The CDR3 loop spans 13 amino acids. V lost 0 bases to trimming and J lost 5 bases, with 10 bases between them.